This entry lists 25 T cell receptor beta chains sequenced from one sample in a study of blood T cell repertoires in COVID-19. Clones were sequenced by immunoSEQ multiplex PCR, and TCRdb holds only the in-frame ones, with some missing. The sample carries around 320,000 clones, 85% to 95% recorded once. The sequencing sample was made of PBMCs or T cells enriched from blood (not recorded which). Receptor source: a woman under 40 who had been exposed to COVID-19.

Here the CDR3 DNA reads TGTGCCAGCAGCCTGAGCCTAGCGGGGGGTTACAATGAGCAGTTCTTC. Its translation: CASSLSLAGGYNEQFF. This chain joins TRBV7-3 and TRBJ2-1, with TRBD2 matching 11 bases. The V segment lost 5 bases and the J segment 4 bases; nucleotides outside the gene matches: 7. This CDR3 spans 16 amino acids. Germline V gene sequence: CDR1 SGHTA, CDR2 FQGTGA.

The gene calls are TRBV27 and TRBJ1-2; 8 positions match TRBD1. The length of the CDR3 is 15 residues. In germline, CDR1 is MNHEY, CDR2 SMNVEV (reference sequence). Trimming took 2 bases from V and 6 from J; bases not matched to a gene: 8. CDR3 DNA sequence: TGTGCCAGCAGTTTACGGGCAGGGGGCTTGAATGGCTACACCTTC. It translates to CASSLRAGGLNGYTF.

V gene TRBV6-5 combines with J gene TRBJ2-7; no clear D gene. Deletions cut 0 bases from V and 3 bases from J, with 9 bases between. This CDR3 has 14 residues. Germline CDR1 and CDR2: MNHEY and SVGAGI. The CDR3 bases are TGTGCCAGCAGTTACTCCAACCGAGGCTACGAGCAGTACTTC. It codes for CASSYSNRGYEQYF.

A single count supports this clone. The chain has TRBV5-4 and TRBJ1-2; 7 bases are a match to TRBD1. The CDR3 is 14 amino acids. Germline CDR1 reads SGHNT; CDR2 reads YYREEE (reference sequence). With V trimmed by 1 base and J by 8 bases, 8 bases remained unmatched. The CDR3 DNA is TGTGCCAGCAGCTTGACAGGGGAAACTTGGGGCTACACCTTC. As protein: CASSLTGETWGYTF.

The rearrangement links TRBV11-3 to TRBJ2-7; 7 positions agree with TRBD1. The germline V gene encodes CDR1 SGHNT and CDR2 YENEEA. The CDR3 extends over 15 amino acids. Germline trimming cut 4 bases from V and 3 bases from J; bases unmatched to any gene: 9. In DNA, the CDR3 is TGTGCCAGCAGCTCACACAGGGGCCCTGTCTACGAGCAGTACTTC. It codes for CASSSHRGPVYEQYF.

The rearrangement uses TRBV6-1 and TRBJ1-4; 12 positions agree with TRBD1. CDR1 and CDR2 from the germline V gene are MNHNS and SASEGT. The trim removed 1 base at V and 13 bases at J, leaving 7 bases unmatched. This CDR3 has 15 amino acids. In DNA, the CDR3 is TGTGCCAGCAGTGAAGTCCCGGGACAGGGGGCGGGACTGTTTTTT. This gives the protein CASSEVPGQGAGLFF.

This clone was counted only a few times. The chain links TRBV29-1 to TRBJ1-4; 9 bases map to TRBD1. Germline V gene lookup returns CDR1 SQVTM and CDR2 ANQGSEA. The CDR3 totals 12 residues. V shed 7 bases and J 8 bases; nucleotides not matched to a gene: 5. CDR3 sequence reads: CSGTGDGEKLFF. CDR3 nucleotide sequence: TGCAGCGGGACAGGGGATGGCGAAAAACTGTTTTTT.

This chain uses TRBV5-1 with TRBJ2-4, with 7 bases identical to TRBD1. This CDR3 is 16 amino acids long. Germline V lookup: CDR1 SGHRS, CDR2 YFSETQ. V lost 0 bases and J lost 7; bases outside the gene matches: 10. In nucleotides, the CDR3 is TGCGCCAGCAGCTTGGCTAACAGGGGAAGAACGAACATTCAGTACTTC. As protein: CASSLANRGRTNIQYF.

The chain has TRBV5-4 and TRBJ2-3; 7 bases fit TRBD1. Germline trimming cut 4 bases from V and 4 bases from J; bases unmatched to any gene: 6. The CDR3 is 14 amino acids. The germline V gene has CDR1 SGHNT and CDR2 YYREEE (reference sequence). The CDR3 loop reads CASSPGQSADTQYF. For the CDR3, the DNA is TGTGCCAGCAGCCCGGGACAGAGCGCAGATACGCAGTATTTT. The variable domain in full, completed from reference TRBV5-4 and TRBJ2-3, reads ETGVTQSPTHLIKTRGQQVTLRCSSQSGHNTVSWYQQALGQGPQFIFQYYREEENGRGNFPPRFSGLQFPNYSSELNVNALELDDSALYLCASSPGQSADTQYFGPGTRLTVL.

The chain employs TRBV3-1 (or the pseudogene TRBV3-2) and TRBJ2-7, with TRBD1 matching over 10 bases. From germline, CDR1 is LGHDT and CDR2 YNNKEL (reference sequence). After removal of 1 base from V and 9 bases from J, the junction contained 9 bases not matched to a gene. The CDR3 loop spans 15 amino acids. This CDR3 is CASSQVGTGEIGQYF. The DNA of the CDR3 is TGTGCCAGCAGCCAAGTAGGGACAGGGGAAATTGGGCAGTACTTC.

On this clone itself: The sample carries other DNA sequences with the same CDR3. The chain joins TRBV11-2 to TRBJ2-7; D gene uncertain. Looked up from germline, CDR1 is SGHAT and CDR2 is FQNNGV. Trimming took 4 bases from V and 1 from J, leaving 8 bases between them. The CDR3 loop spans 13 amino acids. CDR3 sequence: CASSSTGSYEQYF. The DNA for the CDR3 is TGTGCCAGCAGCTCGACTGGTTCCTACGAGCAGTACTTC.

The chain combines TRBV10-3 with TRBJ2-7; TRBD1 might be the D (6 bases). Per germline, CDR1 ENHRY and CDR2 SYGVKD. Trimming removed 1 base from V and 4 bases from J, with 11 bases in between. This CDR3 region has 14 residues. The CDR3 DNA reads as TGTGCCATCAGTGAGTTGGCAGGGGTATACGAGCAGTACTTC. This codes for CAISELAGVYEQYF.

The gene calls are TRBV10-3 and TRBJ1-2; the match to TRBD1 covers 10 bases. The CDR3 sequence is 16 residues long. V gave up 6 bases and J gave up 0 bases; unmatched junction bases: 7. Germline lookup yields CDR1 ENHRY and CDR2 SYGVKD. The CDR3 reads CAIRGQGNRPNYGYTF. The CDR3 DNA is TGTGCCATCAGGGGACAGGGGAATCGACCTAACTATGGCTACACCTTC.

The rearrangement links TRBV6-5 to TRBJ1-1; no firm D call. The CDR3 length is 14 residues. Germline V CDR1 and CDR2: MNHEY, SVGAGI. V was cut by 0 bases and J by 4 bases, with 9 bases left in between. The CDR3 protein is CASSYSRRSTEAFF. The CDR3 bases are TGTGCCAGCAGTTACTCGAGAAGGAGCACTGAAGCTTTCTTT.

CDR3 region: CASSQAQGLEAFF. In nucleotides, the CDR3 is TGCGCCAGCAGCCAAGCGCAGGGGCTTGAAGCTTTCTTT. The chain joins TRBV4-3 to TRBJ1-1; maybe TRBD1 (6 bases). Germline values: CDR1 LGHNA, CDR2 YSLEER. The length of the CDR3 is 13 residues. Trimming stripped 1 base from V and 7 bases from J, with 10 bases between.

CDR3 loop: CASSIRGDRPYGYTF. The CDR3 DNA is TGCGCCAGCAGCATCAGGGGCGATCGGCCCTATGGCTACACCTTC. This sequence joins TRBV5-1 and TRBJ1-2; possibly TRBD1 for D (6 bases). The V end was cut by 4 bases, the J end by 4 bases, with 17 bases between. In germline, CDR1 is SGHRS, CDR2 YFSETQ. CDR3 length equals 15 residues.

Concerning this clone itself: An end of the junction differs from the germline gene, which may be a read error. The chain has TRBV29-1 and TRBJ1-4; the match to TRBD1 covers 11 bases. Germline V CDR1 and CDR2: SQVTM, ANQGSEA. This CDR3 has 14 residues. CDR3 protein: CSVIGTGGNEKLFF. In DNA, the CDR3 is TGCAGCGTTATAGGGACAGGGGGTAATGAAAAGCTGTTTTTT.

V gene TRBV4-3 combines with J gene TRBJ1-2; D call uncertain. Trimming cost V 3 bases and J 4 bases, with 15 bases left between them. This CDR3 contains 15 residues. The germline V gene encodes CDR1 LGHNA and CDR2 YSLEER. The CDR3 DNA is TGCGCCAGCAGCCAGCAAACGACTACATCCTATGGCTACACCTTC. The encoded protein is CASSQQTTTSYGYTF.

The chain is built from TRBV5-1 and TRBJ2-5; 7 nucleotides align to TRBD1. The CDR3 runs 14 residues. V shed 3 bases, J shed 4 bases, and the junction held 6 bases outside the gene matches. The germline CDR1 and CDR2 sequences are SGHRS and YFSETQ. The CDR3 DNA reads as TGCGCCAGCAGCTCCCGGGACAGCAGAGAGACCCAGTACTTC. Residues: CASSSRDSRETQYF.

V gene TRBV21-1 combines with J gene TRBJ2-3; TRBD2 was called by the table and not checked on the DNA. TRBV21-1 is a documented pseudogene. This CDR3 is built from 16 residues. CDR3 coding DNA: TGTGCCAGCAGCCCCCGTAGCGGGGCGAGCACAGATACGCAGTATTTT. As protein: CASSPRSGASTDTQYF.

The chain is built from TRBV7-2 and TRBJ1-5; D may be TRBD1 (6 bases). From germline, CDR1 is SGHTA and CDR2 FQGNSA. V was shortened by 0 bases and J by 6 bases, with 21 bases between the two germline ends. The CDR3 contains 18 residues. DNA of the CDR3: TGTGCCAGCAGCTTAGCAGGGGTGCAGGGGAGAGGAATTCAGCCCCAGCATTTT. It codes for CASSLAGVQGRGIQPQHF.

The chain joins TRBV5-1 to TRBJ1-6, with 7 nucleotides matching TRBD1. The length of the CDR3 is 15 residues. Germline trimming cut 0 bases from V and 6 bases from J; bases unmatched to any gene: 3. Germline V CDR1 and CDR2: SGHRS, YFSETQ. This CDR3 reads CASSLGTGSNSPLHF. For the CDR3, the DNA is TGCGCCAGCAGCTTGGGGACAGGTTCTAATTCACCCCTCCACTTT.

This chain links TRBV19 with TRBJ1-5, with D possibly TRBD1 on 5 matching bases. The germline gives CDR1 LNHDA, CDR2 SQIVND (reference sequence). V lost 0 bases and J lost 2, with 14 bases in between. The CDR3 consists of 17 residues. The CDR3 nucleotides are TGTGCCAGTAGTATAGAGGGGGGGACTTTTCGCAATCAGCCCCAGCATTTT. This codes for CASSIEGGTFRNQPQHF.

The chain recombines TRBV19 with TRBJ1-2, with 9 bases aligning to TRBD1. The ends lost 5 bases at V and 7 bases at J; junction bases unmatched: 2. The CDR3 length is 12 residues. Looked up from germline, CDR1 is LNHDA and CDR2 is SQIVND (reference sequence). In DNA form, the CDR3 reads TGTGCCAGTAGTCGGACAGGGGTTGGCTACACCTTC. Its translation: CASSRTGVGYTF.

The chain joins TRBV11-2 to TRBJ1-4; D possibly corresponds to TRBD1 (5 bases). Germline CDR1 reads SGHAT; CDR2 reads FQNNGV. Trimming shortened V by 9 bases and J by 9 bases, and 14 bases separated the two germline ends. The CDR3 length is 12 residues. Here the CDR3 reads CASAPGGKKLFF. CDR3 in DNA: TGTGCCAGTGCCCCGGGGGGGAAAAAACTGTTTTTT.